The subject of this entry is one TCR beta chain. The data belong to a study of T cell changes during pregnancy in multiple sclerosis. V lost 5 bases, J lost 7 bases, and 21 bases lay in between. The CDR3 spans 14 residues. Per the germline V gene, CDR1 is GTSNPN and CDR2 is SVGIG (reference sequence). The protocol was immunoSEQ multiplex PCR, while the TCRdb copy is restricted to in-frame clones and leaves out a portion. The top ten clones hold 0.85% to 1% of a sample with about 45,000 clones, around 96% of them seen once. This chain uses TRBV30 with TRBJ2-7; TRBD1 is a possible D gene (6 bases). This receptor was identified in a female donor with multiple sclerosis, enrolled in a pregnancy study. Sample: peripheral blood, taken in the second trimester of pregnancy. DNA for the CDR3: TGTGCCTGGGGGACACGACCTACTCTCGGGGAGCAGTACTTC. As protein: CAWGTRPTLGEQYF.